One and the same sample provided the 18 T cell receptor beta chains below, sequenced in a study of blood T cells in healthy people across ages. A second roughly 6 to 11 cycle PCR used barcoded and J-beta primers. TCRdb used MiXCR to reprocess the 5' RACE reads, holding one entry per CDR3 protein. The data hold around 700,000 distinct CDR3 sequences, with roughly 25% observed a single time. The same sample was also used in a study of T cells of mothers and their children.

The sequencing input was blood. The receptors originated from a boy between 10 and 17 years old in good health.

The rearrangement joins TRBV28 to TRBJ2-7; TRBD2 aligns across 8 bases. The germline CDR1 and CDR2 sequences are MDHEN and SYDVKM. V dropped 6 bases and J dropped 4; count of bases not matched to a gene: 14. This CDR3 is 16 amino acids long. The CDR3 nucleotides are TGTGCCAGCAGGGCCCGGGAGGGGGGCTTACTTTACGAGCAGTACTTC. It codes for CASRAREGGLLYEQYF.

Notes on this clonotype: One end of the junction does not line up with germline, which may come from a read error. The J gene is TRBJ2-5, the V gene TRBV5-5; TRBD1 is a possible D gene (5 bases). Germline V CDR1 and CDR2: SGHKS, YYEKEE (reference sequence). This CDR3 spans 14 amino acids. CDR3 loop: CASGLGPTPETQYF. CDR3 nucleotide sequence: TGTGCCAGCGGCTTGGGGCCGACGCCCGAGACCCAGTACTTC.

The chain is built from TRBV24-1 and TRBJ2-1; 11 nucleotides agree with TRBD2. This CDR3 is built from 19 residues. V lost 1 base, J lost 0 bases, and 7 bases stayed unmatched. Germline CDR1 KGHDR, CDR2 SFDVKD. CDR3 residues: CATSDFSSGRGSSYNEQFF. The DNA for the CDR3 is TGTGCCACCAGTGATTTTAGTAGCGGGAGGGGGAGCTCCTACAATGAGCAGTTCTTC.

The CDR3 region has the DNA TGCGCCAGCGGCACCCGATCGGACGGTCATGAAGCTTTCTTT. Translating gives CASGTRSDGHEAFF. The chain carries TRBV5-1 and TRBJ1-1; unclear D gene. Trimming took 7 bases from V and 7 from J, leaving 20 bases between them. Per germline, CDR1 SGHRS and CDR2 YFSETQ. This CDR3 spans 14 amino acids. The entire variable domain, with the rest obtained from reference TRBV5-1 and TRBJ1-1, is as follows: KAGVTQTPRYLIKTRGQQVTLSCSPISGHRSVSWYQQTPGQGLQFLFEYFSETQRNKGNFPGRFSGRQFSNSRSEMNVSTLELGDSALYLCASGTRSDGHEAFFGQGTRLTVV.

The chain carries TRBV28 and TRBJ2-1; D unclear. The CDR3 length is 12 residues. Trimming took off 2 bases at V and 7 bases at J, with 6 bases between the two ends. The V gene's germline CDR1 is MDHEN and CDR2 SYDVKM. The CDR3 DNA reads TGTGCCAGCAGTTTAAGGCAGAATGAGCAGTTCTTC. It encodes CASSLRQNEQFF. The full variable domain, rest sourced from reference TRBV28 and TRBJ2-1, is DVKVTQSSRYLVKRTGEKVFLECVQDMDHENMFWYRQDPGLGLRLIYFSYDVKMKEKGDIPEGYSVSREKKERFSLILESASTNQTSMYLCASSLRQNEQFFGPGTRLTVL.

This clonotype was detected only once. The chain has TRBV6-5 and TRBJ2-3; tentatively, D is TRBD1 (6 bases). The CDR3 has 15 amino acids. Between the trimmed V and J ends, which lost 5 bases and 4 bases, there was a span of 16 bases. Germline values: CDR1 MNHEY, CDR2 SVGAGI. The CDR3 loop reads CASSTGSRWADTQYF. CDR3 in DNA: TGTGCCAGCAGTACAGGGAGTCGGTGGGCAGATACGCAGTATTTT.

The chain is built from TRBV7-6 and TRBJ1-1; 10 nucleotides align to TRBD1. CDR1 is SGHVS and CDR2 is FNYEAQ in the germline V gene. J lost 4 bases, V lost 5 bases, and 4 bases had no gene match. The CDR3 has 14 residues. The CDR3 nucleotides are TGTGCCAGCAGCCTACGGACAGGGGGCACTGAAGCTTTCTTT. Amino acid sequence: CASSLRTGGTEAFF.

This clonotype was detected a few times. The CDR3 spells CASSLLSSVQETQYF. In DNA, the CDR3 is TGTGCCAGCAGTTTGTTGTCTAGCGTCCAAGAGACCCAGTACTTC. V usage is TRBV28 and J usage is TRBJ2-5; weak D call: TRBD2 (6 bases). Looked up from germline, CDR1 is MDHEN and CDR2 is SYDVKM. The CDR3 consists of 15 residues. V lost 3 bases and J 1 base, leaving 12 bases between the germline ends.

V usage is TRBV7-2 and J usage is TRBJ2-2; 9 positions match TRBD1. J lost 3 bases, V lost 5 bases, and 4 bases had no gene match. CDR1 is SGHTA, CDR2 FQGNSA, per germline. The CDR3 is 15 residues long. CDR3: CASSTDRGYTGELFF. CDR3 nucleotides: TGTGCCAGCAGCACGGACAGGGGCTACACCGGGGAGCTGTTTTTT.

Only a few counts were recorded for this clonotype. The CDR3 region has the DNA TGTGCCAGCAGCGACGGGGGGGCCTTGGGAGAGACCCAGTACTTC. Translated, it gives CASSDGGALGETQYF. The gene calls are TRBV9 and TRBJ2-1; 8 bases are a match to TRBD2. TRBJ2-5 explains the end of the DNA better; the J call may be wrong. The CDR3 length is 15 residues. Germline V gene lookup returns CDR1 SGDLS and CDR2 YYNGEE.

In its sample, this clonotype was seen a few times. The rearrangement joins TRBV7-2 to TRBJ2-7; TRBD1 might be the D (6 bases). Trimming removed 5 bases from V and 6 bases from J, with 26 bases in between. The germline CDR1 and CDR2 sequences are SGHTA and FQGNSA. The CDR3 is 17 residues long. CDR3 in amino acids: CASSQRVKLQGSGEQYF. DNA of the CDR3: TGTGCCAGCAGCCAAAGGGTGAAGTTGCAGGGGTCGGGCGAGCAGTACTTC.

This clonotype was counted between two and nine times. CDR3 in DNA: TGCAGCGTCGCACAGGTGCTGGAGACCCAGTACTTC. It encodes CSVAQVLETQYF. V gene TRBV29-1 combines with J gene TRBJ2-5; the D gene is possibly TRBD1 (5 bases). This CDR3 is built from 12 residues. Germline CDR1 and CDR2: SQVTM and ANQGSEA. Trimming pared 6 bases from V and 5 bases from J, leaving 13 bases between.

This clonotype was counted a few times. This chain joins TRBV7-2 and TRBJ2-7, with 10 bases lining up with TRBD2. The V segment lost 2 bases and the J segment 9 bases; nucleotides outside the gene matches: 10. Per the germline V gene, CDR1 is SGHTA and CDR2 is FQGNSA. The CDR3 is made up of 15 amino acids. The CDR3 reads CASSLLDSGGLPQYF. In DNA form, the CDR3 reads TGTGCCAGCAGCTTACTGGATAGCGGGGGGCTCCCGCAGTACTTC.

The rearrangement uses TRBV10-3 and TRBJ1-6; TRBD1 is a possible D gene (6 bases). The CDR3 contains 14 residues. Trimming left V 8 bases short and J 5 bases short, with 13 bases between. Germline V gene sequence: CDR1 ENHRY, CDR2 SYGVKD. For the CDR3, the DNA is TGTGCCATCGGGGGGGGCGGAGATAATTCACCCCTCCACTTT. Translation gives CAIGGGGDNSPLHF.

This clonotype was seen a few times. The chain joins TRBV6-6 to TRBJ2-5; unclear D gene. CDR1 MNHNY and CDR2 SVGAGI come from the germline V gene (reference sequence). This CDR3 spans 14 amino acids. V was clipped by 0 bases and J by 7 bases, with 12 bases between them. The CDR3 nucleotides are TGTGCCAGCAGTTACTCCATTGGCAGAGGGACCCAGTACTTC. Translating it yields CASSYSIGRGTQYF.

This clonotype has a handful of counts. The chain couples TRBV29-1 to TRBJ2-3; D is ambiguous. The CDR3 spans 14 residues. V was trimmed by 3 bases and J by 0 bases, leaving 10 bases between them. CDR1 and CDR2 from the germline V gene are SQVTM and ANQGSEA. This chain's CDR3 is CSVETGLSTDTQYF. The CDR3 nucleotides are TGCAGCGTTGAGACGGGCCTGAGCACAGATACGCAGTATTTT.

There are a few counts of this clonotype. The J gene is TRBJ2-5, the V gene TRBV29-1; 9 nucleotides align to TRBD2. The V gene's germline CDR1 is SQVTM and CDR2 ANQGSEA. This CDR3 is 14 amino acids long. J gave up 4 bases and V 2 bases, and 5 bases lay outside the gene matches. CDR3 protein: CSVEWREGRETQYF. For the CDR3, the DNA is TGCAGCGTTGAATGGCGGGAGGGCCGAGAGACCCAGTACTTC.

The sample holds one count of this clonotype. Here the CDR3 reads CASSETGIVDEQFF. The CDR3 DNA is TGCGCCAGCAGTGAAACAGGGATAGTCGATGAGCAGTTCTTC. V is TRBV10-2 and J is TRBJ2-1; possibly TRBD1 for D (6 bases). V was pared by 3 bases and J by 8 bases, with 14 bases between. The CDR3 sequence is 14 residues long. The V gene's germline CDR1 is WSHSY and CDR2 SAAADI.